The clone carrying this T cell receptor beta chain showed up many times. Its antigen is not identified. MiXCR, run by TCRdb on the reads, gives a single entry per CDR3 protein. The sample has approximately 170,000 distinct CDR3 sequences; roughly an eighth are singletons. The data belong to a study of T cell repertoires in cytomegalovirus infection. The wider study: Public TCR beta signatures provided an indication of both CMV infection and a matching HLA type.

Study-wide results and caveats: The ex vivo response showed dominance by HLA-C-restricted CMV-specific TCR beta clonotypes. Carriage of CMV together with the relevant HLA was identifiable through cumulative public TCR beta family frequency.

Germline trimming cut 4 bases from V and 7 bases from J; bases unmatched to any gene: 5. CDR1 and CDR2 (germline): SGHVS, FQNEAQ. The CDR3 loop spans 13 amino acids. The origin of this receptor is a human donor in good health (CMV status not recorded). Some clones in this sample may be carry-over from other donors' samples. Sequences were obtained from PBMCs. The J gene is TRBJ2-7, the V gene TRBV7-8, with 9 bases fitting TRBD1. DNA of the CDR3: TGTGCCAGCAGCTCGGACAGGGGAGGAGAGCAGTACTTC. Amino acid sequence: CASSSDRGGEQYF.